One T cell receptor beta chain is described in this entry. These data are taken from a study of blood T cell repertoires in COVID-19. How the authors handled the data: Estimation of nucleated cell counts was performed using reference gene primer amplification. Measured with immunoSEQ multiplex PCR; TCRdb has only the in-frame clones, and not every one. The V and J calls and clone size were taken over from that table, and D and trimming were inferred from the DNA. The sample has 200,000 to 250,000 clones, roughly 84% seen once. The germline gives CDR1 LGHDT, CDR2 YNNKEL (reference sequence). CDR3 length: 14 residues. V was trimmed by 3 bases and J by 2 bases, leaving 9 bases between them.

The rearrangement uses TRBV3-1 (or the pseudogene TRBV3-2) and TRBJ2-3; D remains unclear. The specimen sequenced was peripheral blood. The sequence was obtained from a woman in her thirties or forties who had recovered from COVID-19. DNA of the CDR3: TGTGCCAGCAGCCACGACTTATCCACAGATACGCAGTATTTT. Its translation: CASSHDLSTDTQYF.